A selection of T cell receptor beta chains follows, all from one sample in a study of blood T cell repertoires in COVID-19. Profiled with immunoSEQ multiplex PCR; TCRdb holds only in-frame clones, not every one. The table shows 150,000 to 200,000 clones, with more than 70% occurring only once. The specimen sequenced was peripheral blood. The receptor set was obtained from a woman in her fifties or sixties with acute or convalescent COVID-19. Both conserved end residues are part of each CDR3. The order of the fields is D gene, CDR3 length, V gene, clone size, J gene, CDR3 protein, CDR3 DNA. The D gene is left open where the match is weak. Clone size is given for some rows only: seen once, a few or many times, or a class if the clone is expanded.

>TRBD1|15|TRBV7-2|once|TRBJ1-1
CASSSQTGGQAEAFF
TGTGCCAGCAGCTCTCAGACAGGGGGTCAGGCTGAAGCTTTCTTT
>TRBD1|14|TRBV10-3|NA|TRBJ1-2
CAIRGQVDPYGYTF
TGTGCCATCCGTGGACAGGTCGACCCCTATGGCTACACCTTC
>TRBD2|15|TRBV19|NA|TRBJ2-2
CASSILAGVTGELFF
TGTGCCAGTAGTATCCTAGCGGGAGTTACCGGGGAGCTGTTTTTT
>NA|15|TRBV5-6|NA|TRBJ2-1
CASIPGLGSYNEQFF
TGTGCCAGCATCCCGGGACTCGGATCCTACAATGAGCAGTTCTTC
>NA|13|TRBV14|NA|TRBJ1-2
CASSLTDNYGYTF
TGTGCCAGCAGCTTGACAGATAACTATGGCTACACCTTC
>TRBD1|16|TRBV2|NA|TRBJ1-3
CASRALGQERGNTIYF
TGTGCCAGCAGAGCCCTGGGACAGGAAAGGGGAAACACCATATATTTT
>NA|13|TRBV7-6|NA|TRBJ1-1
CASSFRANTEAFF
TGTGCCAGCAGCTTCAGGGCAAACACTGAAGCTTTCTTT
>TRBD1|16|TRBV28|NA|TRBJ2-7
CASRLSPGTGGYEQYF
TGTGCCAGCAGGCTCTCTCCCGGGACAGGGGGCTACGAGCAGTACTTC
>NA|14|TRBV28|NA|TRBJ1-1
CASSLPPLPPTPFF
TGTGCCAGCAGTTTACCCCCTCTCCCGCCGACTCCTTTCTTT
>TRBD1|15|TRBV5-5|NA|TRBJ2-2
CASSFPDRTTGELFF
TGTGCCAGCAGCTTCCCGGACAGGACCACCGGGGAGCTGTTTTTT
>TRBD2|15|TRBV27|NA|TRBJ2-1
CASSSGTSVLEGQFF
TGTGCCAGCAGTTCCGGGACTAGCGTGCTCGAGGGGCAGTTCTTC
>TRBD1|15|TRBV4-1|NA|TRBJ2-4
CASSQDRDRLNIQYF
TGCGCCAGCAGCCAAGACCGGGACAGACTAAACATTCAGTACTTC
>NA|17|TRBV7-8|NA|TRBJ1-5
CASSSSGHFYSNQPQHF
TGTGCCAGCAGCTCGTCGGGACACTTCTATAGCAATCAGCCCCAGCATTTT
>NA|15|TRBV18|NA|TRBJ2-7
CASSMDFSSSYEQYF
TGTGCCAGCTCTATGGACTTCAGTAGCTCCTACGAGCAGTACTTC
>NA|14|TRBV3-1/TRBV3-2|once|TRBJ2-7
CASSQQSLGGEQYF
TGTGCCAGCAGCCAGCAAAGCTTAGGGGGCGAGCAGTACTTC
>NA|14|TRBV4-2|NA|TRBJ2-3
CASSQDGGTDTQYF
TGTGCCAGCAGCCAAGATGGGGGGACGGATACGCAGTATTTT
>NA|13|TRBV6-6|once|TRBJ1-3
CASSYVRGNTIYF
TGTGCCAGCAGTTACGTCCGGGGGAACACCATATATTTT
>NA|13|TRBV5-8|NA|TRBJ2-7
CASSLQQLYEQYF
TGTGCCAGCAGCTTGCAACAGCTCTACGAGCAGTACTTC
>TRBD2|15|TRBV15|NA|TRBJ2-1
CATSDSTTSGSIEFF
TGTGCCACCTCCGACTCTACGACTAGCGGGAGTATTGAGTTCTTC
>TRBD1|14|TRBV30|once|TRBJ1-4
CACDVGQPDEKLFF
TGTGCCTGCGACGTGGGACAGCCAGATGAAAAACTGTTTTTT
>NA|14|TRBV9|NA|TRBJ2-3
CASSGGMWSDTQYF
TGTGCCAGCAGCGGGGGCATGTGGTCAGATACGCAGTATTTT
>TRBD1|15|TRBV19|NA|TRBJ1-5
CASSWDSRYNQPQHF
TGTGCCAGTAGTTGGGACAGCAGATACAATCAGCCCCAGCATTTT
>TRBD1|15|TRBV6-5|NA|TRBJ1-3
CASSSDRSAGNTIYF
TGTGCCAGCAGCTCGGACAGGTCGGCTGGAAACACCATATATTTT
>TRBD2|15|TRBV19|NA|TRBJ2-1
CASRTAGLSYNEQFF
TGTGCCAGTAGGACAGCGGGACTATCCTACAATGAGCAGTTCTTC
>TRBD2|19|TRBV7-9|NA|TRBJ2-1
CASSTSKTIAGLKPNEQFF
TGTGCCAGCAGCACAAGCAAGACAATAGCGGGACTCAAGCCTAATGAGCAGTTCTTC
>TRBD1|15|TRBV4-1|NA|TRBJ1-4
CASSQRGPTNEKLFF
TGCGCCAGCAGCCAAAGGGGGCCAACTAATGAAAAACTGTTTTTT
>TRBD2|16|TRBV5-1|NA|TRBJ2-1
CASSWTGLAGGSEQFF
TGCGCCAGCAGCTGGACGGGACTAGCGGGGGGGAGTGAGCAGTTCTTC
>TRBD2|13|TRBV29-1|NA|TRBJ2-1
CSVEDLAGVEQFF
TGCAGCGTTGAAGACCTAGCGGGAGTTGAGCAGTTCTTC
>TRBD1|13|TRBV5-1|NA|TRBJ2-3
CASKDREVDTQYF
TGCGCCAGCAAGGACAGGGAGGTAGATACGCAGTATTTT
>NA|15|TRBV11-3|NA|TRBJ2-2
CASSARFDSTGELFF
TGTGCCAGCAGCGCACGATTTGACTCCACCGGGGAGCTGTTTTTT
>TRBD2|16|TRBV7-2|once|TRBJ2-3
CASSFTAGGPTDTQYF
TGTGCCAGCAGCTTCACAGCGGGAGGGCCGACAGATACGCAGTATTTT
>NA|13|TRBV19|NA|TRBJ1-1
CASSAGVATEAFF
TGTGCCAGTAGTGCAGGGGTGGCCACTGAAGCTTTCTTT
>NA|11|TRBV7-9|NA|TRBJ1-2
CASSFGVGYTF
TGTGCCAGCAGCTTCGGAGTCGGCTACACCTTC
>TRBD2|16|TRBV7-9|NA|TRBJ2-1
CASSFYAGLIYNEQFF
TGTGCCAGCAGCTTCTACGCGGGACTAATTTACAATGAGCAGTTCTTC
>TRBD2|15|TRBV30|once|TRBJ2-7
CAWSVKAGGGLEQYF
TGTGCCTGGAGTGTAAAGGCGGGAGGGGGGCTCGAGCAGTACTTC
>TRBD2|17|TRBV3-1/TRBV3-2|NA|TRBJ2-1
CASSHGTSGRGGNEQFF
TGTGCCAGCAGCCACGGGACTAGCGGGAGGGGAGGGAATGAGCAGTTCTTC
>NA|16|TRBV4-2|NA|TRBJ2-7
CASSQDMGGYSYEQYF
TGTGCCAGCAGCCAAGATATGGGGGGTTACTCCTACGAGCAGTACTTC
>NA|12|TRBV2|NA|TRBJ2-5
CASATGLETQYF
TGTGCCAGCGCTACAGGGTTAGAGACCCAGTACTTC
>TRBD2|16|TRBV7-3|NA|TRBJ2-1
CASSLTASGSYNEQFF
TGTGCCAGCAGCTTAACTGCTAGCGGGAGCTACAATGAGCAGTTCTTC
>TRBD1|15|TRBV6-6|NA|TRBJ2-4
CASSYFGQEANIQYF
TGTGCCAGCAGTTACTTCGGACAGGAGGCAAACATTCAGTACTTC
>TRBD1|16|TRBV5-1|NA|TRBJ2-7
CASNPVPGQGWKEQYF
TGCGCCAGCAACCCAGTCCCGGGACAGGGGTGGAAGGAGCAGTACTTC
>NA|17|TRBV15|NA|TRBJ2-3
CATSREVANLITDTQYF
TGTGCCACCAGCAGAGAAGTGGCCAACCTCATCACAGATACGCAGTATTTT
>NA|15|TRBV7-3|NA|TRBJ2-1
CASSLGSGVYNEQFF
TGTGCCAGCAGCTTAGGGTCGGGGGTCTACAATGAGCAGTTCTTC
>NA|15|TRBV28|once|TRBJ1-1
CASSLRPGQSTEAFF
TGTGCCAGCAGTTTAAGACCGGGTCAGAGCACTGAAGCTTTCTTT
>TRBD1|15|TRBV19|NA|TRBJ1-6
CASSFRTGESSPLHF
TGTGCCAGTAGTTTTAGGACAGGGGAGAGCTCACCCCTCCACTTT
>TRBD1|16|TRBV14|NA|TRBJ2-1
CASSQAGDRASNEQFF
TGTGCCAGCAGCCAAGCTGGGGACAGGGCCTCGAATGAGCAGTTCTTC